This is a list of T cell receptor beta chains from one sample in a study of blood T cell repertoires in COVID-19. Some clones are missing from TCRdb's copy, which holds only in-frame ones; the method was immunoSEQ multiplex PCR. This sample has tens of thousands of clones; roughly 90% occur once, and the top ten carry less than 3%. The specimen was peripheral blood. The receptor set was obtained from a man aged 50 to 59 with COVID-19, enrolled during active disease. CDR3s include the opening cysteine and the closing phenylalanine or tryptophan. A D gene is named only where the DNA matches it firmly. Rows may omit the clone size; those that give it use once, few, many or a size class.

D | size | J | V | DNA | CDR3
- | - | TRBJ1-1 | TRBV3-1/TRBV3-2 | TGTGCCAGCAGCCAAGTGCTACTCCTGAACACTGAAGCTTTCTTT | CASSQVLLLNTEAFF
TRBD1 | - | TRBJ2-7 | TRBV5-1 | TGCGCCAGCAGTCGATCCCCGACAGGGAGTAATGACGAGCAGTACTTC | CASSRSPTGSNDEQYF
- | - | TRBJ2-2 | TRBV4-2 | TGTGCCAGCAGCCAGGTACATCGGGGGAACACCGGGGAGCTGTTTTTT | CASSQVHRGNTGELFF
TRBD1 | - | TRBJ1-2 | TRBV6-5 | TGTGCCAGCAGAAAACAGGGGGTCGATGGCTACACCTTC | CASRKQGVDGYTF
- | - | TRBJ2-7 | TRBV6-6 | TGTGCCAGCAGTTACGAATGGCATCTTGGGCAGTACTTC | CASSYEWHLGQYF
TRBD1 | - | TRBJ1-1 | TRBV11-1 | TGTGCCAGCAGCCCCCGTCAGGGGGCGACGAACACTGAAGCTTTCTTT | CASSPRQGATNTEAFF
- | - | TRBJ2-1 | TRBV7-8 | TGTGCCAGCAGCACGAGGGGGTTCAGGGGAGACAATGAGCAGTTCTTC | CASSTRGFRGDNEQFF
TRBD1 | once | TRBJ2-5 | TRBV7-2 | TGTGCCAGCAGCTTGGACAGGGGCCGGGAGACCCAGTACTTC | CASSLDRGRETQYF
- | - | TRBJ1-6 | TRBV6-5 | TGTGCCACAGGGCCCTTGGCACCCCTCCACTTT | CATGPLAPLHF
- | - | TRBJ1-2 | TRBV3-1/TRBV3-2 | TGTGCCAGCAGCCAAGAATGGGGAGCTAACTATGGCTACACCTTC | CASSQEWGANYGYTF
TRBD2 | once | TRBJ2-3 | TRBV30 | TGTGCCTGGAGCGCGGGACTAGCGGCCCCCGGTACGCAGTATTTT | CAWSAGLAAPGTQYF
- | - | TRBJ1-5 | TRBV19 | TGTGCCAGTAGTAGCGGACAGTCAAGCAATCAGCCCCAGCATTTT | CASSSGQSSNQPQHF
- | - | TRBJ2-2 | TRBV5-1 | TGCGCCAGCAGCTCTCTCAGGCCCACGGCAAACACCGGGGAGCTGTTTTTT | CASSSLRPTANTGELFF
- | - | TRBJ2-7 | TRBV27 | TGTGCCATCTCGGCGGGGAAATACGAGCAGTACTTC | CAISAGKYEQYF
- | - | TRBJ1-1 | TRBV24-1 | TGTGCCACCAGTGATTCCGGGAGAAGGAACACTGAAGCTTTCTTT | CATSDSGRRNTEAFF
- | - | TRBJ2-2 | TRBV4-1 | TGCGCCAGCAGCCAGAGAGATTCAACGACCGGGGAGCTGTTTTTT | CASSQRDSTTGELFF
TRBD1 | - | TRBJ2-3 | TRBV6-5 | TGTGCCAGCAGTAAACAGGGGGTGACGGATACGCAGTATTTT | CASSKQGVTDTQYF
TRBD1 | - | TRBJ1-2 | TRBV2 | TGTGCCAGCACCGGGACAGGGCCAAACTATGGCTACACCTTC | CASTGTGPNYGYTF
- | - | TRBJ2-2 | TRBV7-6 | TGTGCCAGCAGATCTCAGGAAACAGTTTCGAACACCGGGGAGCTGTTTTTT | CASRSQETVSNTGELFF
TRBD1 | - | TRBJ1-4 | TRBV19 | TGTGCCAGTAGCCCCGGGACAGGGATAGAAAAACTGTTTTTT | CASSPGTGIEKLFF
TRBD1 | - | TRBJ2-7 | TRBV19 | TGTGCCAGTCAGTCTGGGACAGGGCGCTACGAGCAGTACTTC | CASQSGTGRYEQYF
TRBD1 | - | TRBJ2-7 | TRBV5-4 | TGTGCCAGCAGCTGGGACAGCGGCTCCTACGAGCAGTACTTC | CASSWDSGSYEQYF
TRBD1 | - | TRBJ1-2 | TRBV7-8 | TGTGCCAGCAGCTGGGGCCGGGACAGGGCAAGTGGCTACACCTTC | CASSWGRDRASGYTF
TRBD1 | - | TRBJ2-2 | TRBV4-2 | TGTGCCAGCAGCCAAGATCGGGGGCAGGGGGCCATCGCCGGGGAGCTGTTTTTT | CASSQDRGQGAIAGELFF
- | - | TRBJ1-6 | TRBV18 | TGTGCCAGCTCACCCAGACAAGACCATTATAATTCACCCCTCCACTTT | CASSPRQDHYNSPLHF
- | - | TRBJ1-1 | TRBV28 | TGTGCCAGCAGTTTAACATCCCTGAACACTGAAGCTTTCTTT | CASSLTSLNTEAFF
- | - | TRBJ2-4 | TRBV3-1/TRBV3-2 | TGTGCCAGCAGCCCCGGGGCAGGGGCGGCCGCCAAAAACATTCAGTACTTC | CASSPGAGAAAKNIQYF
- | - | TRBJ1-1 | TRBV5-1 | TGCGCCAGCAGCTCCTGGACCGGGAACGAAGCTTTCTTT | CASSSWTGNEAFF
- | - | TRBJ1-4 | TRBV7-9 | TGTGCCAGCAGCCCGAACAGGGCATTCCAGGAAAAACTGTTTTTT | CASSPNRAFQEKLFF
TRBD1 | - | TRBJ1-1 | TRBV19 | TGTGCCAGTAGTATGTCAGGGGGCCGTGGTGAAGCTTTCTTT | CASSMSGGRGEAFF
- | - | TRBJ1-6 | TRBV6-5 | TGTGCCTCTGCGGACAGCCGTTGGGGTTCACCCCTCCACTTT | CASADSRWGSPLHF
TRBD1 | few | TRBJ1-1 | TRBV10-3 | TGTGCCATCAGTGACCTCGGACAGGGCAATGCAGAAGCTTTCTTT | CAISDLGQGNAEAFF
- | - | TRBJ1-1 | TRBV29-1 | TGCAGCGTTGGGGGGGGCTCTGAAGCTTTCTTT | CSVGGGSEAFF
- | - | TRBJ1-1 | TRBV24-1 | TGTGCCACCAGTGACCCCCTACAGGCTGAAGCTTTCTTT | CATSDPLQAEAFF
- | - | TRBJ1-1 | TRBV6-5 | TGTGCCAGCAGTAGACAGTTTTCCACTGAAGCTTTCTTT | CASSRQFSTEAFF
TRBD1 | - | TRBJ1-1 | TRBV4-2 | TGTGCCAGCAGCCCCTTGGGCCTGACAGGGGACACTGAAGCTTTCTTT | CASSPLGLTGDTEAFF
TRBD2 | once | TRBJ2-3 | TRBV2 | TGTGCCAGCGCCCTAGCGGGGGGCCCCGATACGCAGTATTTT | CASALAGGPDTQYF
- | once | TRBJ1-6 | TRBV4-1 | TGCGCCAGCAGCCAAGAATCTCCGAAGAGAGTTAATTCACCCCTCCACTTT | CASSQESPKRVNSPLHF
TRBD1 | - | TRBJ1-1 | TRBV19 | TGTGCCAGTAGTAAAAGACAGGGGGATATTGACACTGAAGCTTTCTTT | CASSKRQGDIDTEAFF
TRBD2 | - | TRBJ2-1 | TRBV2 | TGTGCCCGCGGCACCCGCCGGGGGGAACACTACAATGAGCAGTTCTTC | CARGTRRGEHYNEQFF
- | - | TRBJ1-2 | TRBV15 | TGTGCCACCAGCAGTACAGGGCCTAGGGTTGGTGGCTACACCTTC | CATSSTGPRVGGYTF
TRBD2 | - | TRBJ2-7 | TRBV25-1 | TGTGCCAGCAGTGCTAGCGGGGGCAAATACGAGCAGTACTTC | CASSASGGKYEQYF
- | - | TRBJ1-5 | TRBV30 | TGTGCCTGGAGTGGAGGTTTGAATCAGCCCCAGCATTTT | CAWSGGLNQPQHF
TRBD1 | - | TRBJ1-3 | TRBV7-2 | TGTGCCAGCAGCAACCCCGGACAGGGGACTCCCTCTGGAAACACCATATATTTT | CASSNPGQGTPSGNTIYF
TRBD1 | - | TRBJ1-2 | TRBV7-9 | TGTGCCAGCAGCTTAGAAGGACAGGGTCTGGCTGGCTACACCTTC | CASSLEGQGLAGYTF
TRBD1 | - | TRBJ2-1 | TRBV10-1 | TGCGCCAGCAGTGAGTCCGACAGGGGGCTCTACAATGAGCAGTTCTTC | CASSESDRGLYNEQFF
- | - | TRBJ1-4 | TRBV7-8 | TGTGCCAGCAGCTTAGTCCGGGGAGAGCGCGAAAAACTGTTTTTT | CASSLVRGEREKLFF
TRBD1 | - | TRBJ2-7 | TRBV16 | TGTGCCAGCAGCCAATCCGGGACAGGGGGCAGCGAGCAGTACTTC | CASSQSGTGGSEQYF
- | - | TRBJ1-2 | TRBV2 | TGTGCCAGCAGCCTACAGGAGAGGTATGGCTACACCTTC | CASSLQERYGYTF
TRBD2 | - | TRBJ2-1 | TRBV10-3 | TGTGCCATCACCCGAGACGGCGGGGGGGATTACAATGAGCAGTTCTTC | CAITRDGGGDYNEQFF
TRBD2 | - | TRBJ2-5 | TRBV11-3 | TGTGCCAGCAGCTTACGGGGGGGAGAGACCCAGTACTTC | CASSLRGGETQYF
TRBD1 | - | TRBJ2-3 | TRBV4-3 | TGCGCCAGCAGCCAATACAGGGGAGATACGCAGTATTTT | CASSQYRGDTQYF
- | - | TRBJ2-2 | TRBV7-2 | TGTGCCAGCAGCTTACAGGAGGCCAGGGAGCTGTTTTTT | CASSLQEARELFF
TRBD2 | once | TRBJ2-2 | TRBV6-5 | TGTGCCAGCAGATTAGCGGGGGTTGGCGGGGAGCTGTTTTTT | CASRLAGVGGELFF
TRBD1 | once | TRBJ2-4 | TRBV29-1 | TGCAGCGTCAACGGACAGGGAGGAAACATTCAGTACTTC | CSVNGQGGNIQYF
- | - | TRBJ2-1 | TRBV11-1 | TGTGCCAGCAGCTTGTTTCAGGGTGGTAGCAATGAGCAGTTCTTC | CASSLFQGGSNEQFF
TRBD2 | - | TRBJ2-5 | TRBV6-5 | TGTGCCAGCAGTTGGACTAGCGGGGGCCAAGAGACCCAGTACTTC | CASSWTSGGQETQYF
- | - | TRBJ1-1 | TRBV10-3 | TGTGCCATCAGCGAACTTCTACTGAACACTGAAGCTTTCTTT | CAISELLLNTEAFF
- | - | TRBJ1-5 | TRBV28 | TGTGCCAGCATCCAGGGGTTCAATCAGCCCCAGCATTTT | CASIQGFNQPQHF
TRBD2 | - | TRBJ2-3 | TRBV10-3 | TGTGCCATCAGTGAGTTAGCTAGCGGTAGCACAGATACGCAGTATTTT | CAISELASGSTDTQYF